This T cell receptor beta chain was recorded in a study of PD-L1 blockade in urothelial cancer. Study-level information: Patients started atezolizumab in about 2014, 1,200 mg intravenously every 3 weeks. Before enrollment, 0 to 3 chemotherapy regimens had been given to patients.

About this clone itself: Antigen unknown.

Sequencing used immunoSEQ multiplex PCR; TCRdb keeps in-frame clones, though not all of them. Of almost 90,000 clones listed, around 84% were seen once; the top ten hold around 1.9%. Noted time point: pretreatment peripheral blood. The germline V gene has CDR1 SGHDT and CDR2 YYEEEE. This CDR3 has 16 amino acids. Trimming removed 0 bases from V and 2 bases from J; junction bases left unmatched: 2. Whole-study findings and limits: Pretreatment peripheral blood TCR clonality that fell below the median predicted better survival among the patients studied.

The TCR originated in a man aged 60-69 years with urothelial cancer. Source: PBMCs, taken around atezolizumab (anti-PD-L1) treatment. The J gene is TRBJ2-5, the V gene TRBV5-6, with 12 bases lining up with TRBD2. The DNA for the CDR3 is TGTGCCAGCAGCTTGGTTCTAGCGGGGGGGCAAGAGACCCAGTACTTC. This translates into CASSLVLAGGQETQYF.